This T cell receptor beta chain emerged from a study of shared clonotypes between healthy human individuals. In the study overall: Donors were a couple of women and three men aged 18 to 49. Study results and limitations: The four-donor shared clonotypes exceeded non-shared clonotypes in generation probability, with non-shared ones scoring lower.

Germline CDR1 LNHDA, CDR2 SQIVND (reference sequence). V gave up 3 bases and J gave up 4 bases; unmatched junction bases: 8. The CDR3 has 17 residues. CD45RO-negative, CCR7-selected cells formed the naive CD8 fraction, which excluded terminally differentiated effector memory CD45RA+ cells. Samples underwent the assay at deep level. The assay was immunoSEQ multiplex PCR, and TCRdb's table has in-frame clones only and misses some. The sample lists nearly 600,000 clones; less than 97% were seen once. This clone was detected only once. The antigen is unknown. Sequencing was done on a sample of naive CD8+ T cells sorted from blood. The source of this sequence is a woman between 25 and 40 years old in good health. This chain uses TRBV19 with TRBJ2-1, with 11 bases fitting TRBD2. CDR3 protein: CASSIHFLAGGYNEQFF. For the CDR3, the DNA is TGTGCCAGTAGTATTCATTTTCTAGCGGGAGGATACAATGAGCAGTTCTTC.